A single sample is the source of the 3 T cell receptor beta chains below, sequenced in a study of cytomegalovirus exposure and HLA in healthy donors. The PCR ran on 60 Vbeta and 13 Jbeta primers. The assay was immunoSEQ multiplex PCR, and TCRdb's table has in-frame clones only and misses some. The sample comprises hundreds of thousands of clones, 65% to 85% of which are singletons, and 0.71% rests with the top ten. Sequenced input: PBMCs. These receptors all stem from a boy aged 2 to 10 in good health and CMV-seronegative.

V is TRBV27 and J is TRBJ2-1, with TRBD2 matching 9 bases. The CDR3 runs 14 residues. Per the germline V gene, CDR1 is MNHEY and CDR2 is SMNVEV (reference sequence). V gave up 5 bases and J gave up 6 bases; unmatched junction bases: 5. The CDR3 DNA reads TGTGCCAGCAGTCCTCCGACTAGCGGCAATGAGCAGTTCTTC. This gives the protein CASSPPTSGNEQFF.

This clone is a singleton in its sample. This chain joins TRBV6-5 and TRBJ2-7, with 9 bases fitting TRBD1. This CDR3 region has 14 residues. J lost 4 bases, V lost 6 bases, and 7 bases had no gene match. Germline CDR1 MNHEY, CDR2 SVGAGI. CDR3 protein: CASRTGQGSYEQYF. DNA of the CDR3: TGTGCCAGCAGAACGGGACAGGGCTCGTACGAGCAGTACTTC.

This clone was found once. This chain links TRBV7-9 with TRBJ1-4, with a tentative D call TRBD1 (5 bases). The CDR3 loop spans 15 amino acids. V shed 3 bases and J shed 5 bases, with 13 bases lying between them. Germline assignment: CDR1 SEHNR and CDR2 FQNEAQ (reference sequence). CDR3 loop: CASSFAPRGNEKLFF. In nucleotides, the CDR3 is TGTGCCAGCAGCTTCGCCCCCCGGGGGAATGAAAAACTGTTTTTT.